A selection of T cell receptor beta chains follows, all from one sample in a study of blood T cells in healthy people across ages. In TCRdb, the 5' RACE reads were re-called with MiXCR into one record per CDR3 protein. The sample has 550,000 to 800,000 distinct CDR3 sequences, 32% seen once. Sequencing was done on a sample of blood. Receptor source: a woman older than 75 in good health. Both conserved end residues are part of each CDR3. A D gene is named only where the DNA matches it firmly. Some rows mark clone size as missing; the rest say once, few, many or name a class of expanded clone.

d_gene: .
j_gene: TRBJ2-6
v_gene: TRBV20-1
abundance: many
CDR3aa: CSAKGGPGANVLTF
CDR3nt: TGCAGTGCTAAGGGGGGCCCTGGGGCCAACGTCCTGACTTTC

d_gene: .
j_gene: TRBJ2-1
v_gene: TRBV10-3
abundance: many
CDR3aa: CAISQGHRYNEQFF
CDR3nt: TGTGCCATCAGCCAGGGACACCGTTACAATGAGCAGTTCTTC

d_gene: TRBD2
j_gene: TRBJ2-7
v_gene: TRBV12-3/TRBV12-4
abundance: .
CDR3aa: CASSLSGGFYNEQYF
CDR3nt: TGTGCCAGTAGTTTATCGGGGGGGTTCTACAATGAGCAGTACTTC

d_gene: TRBD1
j_gene: TRBJ1-2
v_gene: TRBV20-1
abundance: .
CDR3aa: CSADPRAGGVGHTF
CDR3nt: TGCAGTGCTGACCCCAGGGCAGGGGGCGTTGGCCACACCTTC

d_gene: .
j_gene: TRBJ1-4
v_gene: TRBV30
abundance: .
CDR3aa: CAWNRQGTTNEKLFF
CDR3nt: TGTGCCTGGAATAGGCAGGGAACGACTAATGAAAAACTGTTTTTT

d_gene: TRBD1
j_gene: TRBJ1-2
v_gene: TRBV29-1
abundance: many
CDR3aa: CSANGQGALMHGYTF
CDR3nt: TGCAGCGCAAATGGACAGGGGGCGCTTATGCATGGCTACACCTTC

d_gene: .
j_gene: TRBJ2-1
v_gene: TRBV15
abundance: many
CDR3aa: CATSRDARNEQFF
CDR3nt: TGTGCCACCAGCAGAGACGCCAGGAATGAGCAGTTCTTC

d_gene: .
j_gene: TRBJ2-4
v_gene: TRBV5-6
abundance: .
CDR3aa: CASRVGSGAKNIQYF
CDR3nt: TGTGCCAGCAGGGTTGGATCGGGAGCCAAAAACATTCAGTACTTC

d_gene: .
j_gene: TRBJ2-5
v_gene: TRBV30
abundance: many
CDR3aa: CAWSGGGETQYF
CDR3nt: TGTGCCTGGAGTGGGGGTGGAGAGACCCAGTACTTC

d_gene: TRBD2
j_gene: TRBJ2-1
v_gene: TRBV6-2/TRBV6-3
abundance: many
CDR3aa: CASSQALAEYNEQFF
CDR3nt: TGTGCCAGCAGCCAGGCACTAGCGGAATACAATGAGCAGTTCTTC

d_gene: .
j_gene: TRBJ1-1
v_gene: TRBV29-1
abundance: .
CDR3aa: CSVVGAVIEAFF
CDR3nt: TGCAGCGTTGTGGGGGCAGTCATTGAAGCTTTCTTT

d_gene: .
j_gene: TRBJ2-1
v_gene: TRBV24-1
abundance: .
CDR3aa: CATSDSGLELEQFF
CDR3nt: TGTGCCACCAGTGATTCGGGACTGGAACTTGAGCAGTTCTTC

d_gene: TRBD1
j_gene: TRBJ1-6
v_gene: TRBV29-1
abundance: many
CDR3aa: CSVGTGANSPLHF
CDR3nt: TGCAGCGTTGGGACAGGTGCTAATTCACCCCTCCACTTT

d_gene: TRBD1
j_gene: TRBJ1-6
v_gene: TRBV27
abundance: many
CDR3aa: CASSRGQSYNSPLHF
CDR3nt: TGTGCCAGCAGCCGGGGACAGTCTTATAATTCACCCCTCCACTTT

d_gene: .
j_gene: TRBJ2-3
v_gene: TRBV12-3/TRBV12-4
abundance: many
CDR3aa: CASRSTGTVTDTQYF
CDR3nt: TGTGCCAGCAGAAGTACCGGGACGGTCACAGATACGCAGTATTTT

d_gene: TRBD1
j_gene: TRBJ1-2
v_gene: TRBV7-6
abundance: many
CDR3aa: CASSLPGGSGYTF
CDR3nt: TGTGCCAGCAGCTTACCAGGGGGGTCTGGCTACACCTTC

d_gene: TRBD1
j_gene: TRBJ2-7
v_gene: TRBV12-3/TRBV12-4
abundance: many
CDR3aa: CASSPFGTGVYEQYF
CDR3nt: TGTGCCAGCAGTCCCTTTGGGACAGGGGTTTACGAGCAGTACTTC

d_gene: TRBD1
j_gene: TRBJ2-1
v_gene: TRBV18
abundance: .
CDR3aa: CASSSTGQNYNEQFF
CDR3nt: TGTGCCAGCTCATCGACGGGACAGAACTACAATGAGCAGTTCTTC

d_gene: TRBD2
j_gene: TRBJ2-1
v_gene: TRBV7-2
abundance: .
CDR3aa: CASSPDGTSGVVAYNEQFF
CDR3nt: TGTGCCAGCAGCCCTGACGGGACTAGCGGGGTGGTCGCCTACAATGAGCAGTTCTTC

d_gene: TRBD1
j_gene: TRBJ1-5
v_gene: TRBV20-1
abundance: many
CDR3aa: CSAPTGYSNQPQHF
CDR3nt: TGCAGTGCGCCGACAGGGTATAGCAATCAGCCCCAGCATTTT

d_gene: TRBD1
j_gene: TRBJ1-1
v_gene: TRBV20-1
abundance: .
CDR3aa: CSAKQGADTEAFF
CDR3nt: TGCAGTGCAAAACAGGGGGCAGACACTGAAGCTTTCTTT

d_gene: .
j_gene: TRBJ2-7
v_gene: TRBV20-1
abundance: many
CDR3aa: CSAQFSYEQYF
CDR3nt: TGCAGTGCCCAATTTTCCTACGAGCAGTACTTC

d_gene: .
j_gene: TRBJ2-7
v_gene: TRBV20-1
abundance: many
CDR3aa: CSARGPSSYEQYF
CDR3nt: TGCAGTGCTAGGGGCCCTAGCTCCTACGAGCAGTACTTC

d_gene: .
j_gene: TRBJ2-7
v_gene: TRBV28
abundance: many
CDR3aa: CASSLSTTGLYEQYF
CDR3nt: TGTGCCAGCAGTTTATCGACGACAGGACTCTACGAGCAGTACTTC

d_gene: .
j_gene: TRBJ2-3
v_gene: TRBV20-1
abundance: few
CDR3aa: CSARAWRAQTDTQYF
CDR3nt: TGCAGTGCTAGGGCCTGGCGGGCCCAAACAGATACGCAGTATTTT

d_gene: TRBD2
j_gene: TRBJ2-1
v_gene: TRBV20-1
abundance: .
CDR3aa: CKIGTSGDNEQFF
CDR3nt: TGCAAAATCGGGACTAGCGGGGACAATGAGCAGTTCTTC

d_gene: .
j_gene: TRBJ2-6
v_gene: TRBV20-1
abundance: many
CDR3aa: CSALGLKVSGANVLTF
CDR3nt: TGCAGTGCTCTAGGACTGAAAGTCTCTGGGGCCAACGTCCTGACTTTC

d_gene: .
j_gene: TRBJ1-1
v_gene: TRBV7-3
abundance: many
CDR3aa: CASSLTVRDTEAFF
CDR3nt: TGTGCCAGCAGCTTAACGGTCAGGGACACTGAAGCTTTCTTT

d_gene: .
j_gene: TRBJ1-1
v_gene: TRBV12-3/TRBV12-4
abundance: many
CDR3aa: CASSFVAYTEAFF
CDR3nt: TGTGCCAGCAGTTTCGTAGCGTACACTGAAGCTTTCTTT

d_gene: TRBD2
j_gene: TRBJ2-1
v_gene: TRBV12-3/TRBV12-4
abundance: .
CDR3aa: CASSEGTALAGLSNEQFF
CDR3nt: TGTGCCAGCAGTGAAGGGACAGCCCTAGCGGGGCTATCCAATGAGCAGTTCTTC

d_gene: TRBD2
j_gene: TRBJ2-1
v_gene: TRBV10-3
abundance: many
CDR3aa: CAIGEGLARNEQFF
CDR3nt: TGTGCCATCGGAGAAGGACTAGCTAGAAATGAGCAGTTCTTC

d_gene: TRBD1
j_gene: TRBJ2-7
v_gene: TRBV5-1
abundance: .
CDR3aa: CASSPGTGWDYEQYF
CDR3nt: TGCGCCAGCAGCCCCGGGACAGGGTGGGACTACGAGCAGTACTTC

d_gene: .
j_gene: TRBJ2-3
v_gene: TRBV5-8
abundance: many
CDR3aa: CASSQQGVTDTQYF
CDR3nt: TGTGCCAGCAGCCAGCAAGGGGTCACAGATACGCAGTATTTT

d_gene: .
j_gene: TRBJ2-7
v_gene: TRBV20-1
abundance: many
CDR3aa: CSARDRRTSSYEQYF
CDR3nt: TGCAGTGCTAGAGATCGAAGGACTTCCTCCTACGAGCAGTACTTC

d_gene: .
j_gene: TRBJ2-7
v_gene: TRBV20-1
abundance: many
CDR3aa: CSAGGAVLSSYEQYF
CDR3nt: TGCAGTGCAGGGGGAGCGGTCCTTAGCTCCTACGAGCAGTACTTC

d_gene: TRBD1
j_gene: TRBJ2-4
v_gene: TRBV27
abundance: many
CDR3aa: CASSQTRGRNGNIQYF
CDR3nt: TGTGCCAGCAGTCAAACCAGGGGGCGCAATGGAAACATTCAGTACTTC

d_gene: .
j_gene: TRBJ2-5
v_gene: TRBV14
abundance: .
CDR3aa: CASSQDRDWRSGEQYF
CDR3nt: TGTGCCAGCAGCCAAGATCGGGACTGGAGGAGTGGTGAGCAGTACTTC

d_gene: TRBD2
j_gene: TRBJ2-1
v_gene: TRBV6-5
abundance: many
CDR3aa: CASTGLAGVYNEQFF
CDR3nt: TGTGCCAGCACCGGACTAGCGGGGGTCTACAATGAGCAGTTCTTC

d_gene: .
j_gene: TRBJ1-4
v_gene: TRBV28
abundance: many
CDR3aa: CASSVGSGEKLFF
CDR3nt: TGTGCCAGCAGTGTGGGCTCGGGTGAAAAACTGTTTTTT

d_gene: .
j_gene: TRBJ2-6
v_gene: TRBV7-8
abundance: .
CDR3aa: CASSSQGFAGANVLTF
CDR3nt: TGTGCCAGCAGCTCTCAGGGATTCGCTGGGGCCAACGTCCTGACTTTC

d_gene: .
j_gene: TRBJ1-5
v_gene: TRBV2
abundance: once
CDR3aa: CASSLRTVLNQPQHF
CDR3nt: TGTGCCAGCAGCCTTCGGACAGTCCTAAATCAGCCCCAGCATTTT

d_gene: .
j_gene: TRBJ2-3
v_gene: TRBV18
abundance: .
CDR3aa: CASSPFADTQYF
CDR3nt: TGTGCCAGCTCACCATTCGCAGATACGCAGTATTTT

d_gene: .
j_gene: TRBJ2-7
v_gene: TRBV4-2
abundance: .
CDR3aa: CASSHPDDSYEQYF
CDR3nt: TGTGCCAGCAGCCACCCAGACGACTCCTACGAGCAGTACTTC

d_gene: .
j_gene: TRBJ2-7
v_gene: TRBV5-6
abundance: many
CDR3aa: CASSLPRGSSYEQYF
CDR3nt: TGTGCCAGCAGCTTACCTAGGGGCAGTTCCTACGAGCAGTACTTC

d_gene: .
j_gene: TRBJ2-1
v_gene: TRBV4-1
abundance: many
CDR3aa: CASSHPPEGIEQFF
CDR3nt: TGCGCCAGCAGCCACCCCCCGGAGGGAATTGAGCAGTTCTTC

d_gene: TRBD1
j_gene: TRBJ1-1
v_gene: TRBV20-1
abundance: .
CDR3aa: CSARASRGRAFF
CDR3nt: TGCAGTGCTAGAGCAAGCAGGGGGCGAGCTTTCTTT

d_gene: .
j_gene: TRBJ2-4
v_gene: TRBV7-9
abundance: many
CDR3aa: CASSSPTEERAKNIQYF
CDR3nt: TGTGCCAGCAGCTCCCCAACAGAAGAGCGAGCCAAAAACATTCAGTACTTC

d_gene: TRBD1
j_gene: TRBJ1-4
v_gene: TRBV6-5
abundance: many
CDR3aa: CASSYGQGRSEKLFF
CDR3nt: TGTGCCAGCAGTTACGGACAGGGTCGAAGTGAAAAACTGTTTTTT

d_gene: TRBD2
j_gene: TRBJ2-1
v_gene: TRBV2
abundance: many
CDR3aa: CASSGTSGAGEQFF
CDR3nt: TGTGCCAGCAGTGGGACTAGCGGGGCTGGAGAGCAGTTCTTC

d_gene: .
j_gene: TRBJ1-5
v_gene: TRBV7-2
abundance: .
CDR3aa: CASSPGSAGGGNQPQHF
CDR3nt: TGTGCCAGCAGCCCCGGGTCGGCAGGAGGGGGCAATCAGCCCCAGCATTTT

d_gene: .
j_gene: TRBJ1-4
v_gene: TRBV12-3/TRBV12-4
abundance: few
CDR3aa: CASTLGGAQNEKLFF
CDR3nt: TGTGCCAGCACCTTGGGGGGGGCACAGAATGAAAAACTGTTTTTT

d_gene: .
j_gene: TRBJ1-5
v_gene: TRBV6-2/TRBV6-3
abundance: .
CDR3aa: CASSYDSNNQPQHF
CDR3nt: TGTGCCAGCAGTTACGACAGCAACAATCAGCCCCAGCATTTT

d_gene: .
j_gene: TRBJ2-7
v_gene: TRBV20-1
abundance: many
CDR3aa: CSAIGTGHGGISYEQYF
CDR3nt: TGCAGTGCTATCGGGACCGGCCACGGTGGAATCTCCTACGAGCAGTACTTC

d_gene: .
j_gene: TRBJ2-6
v_gene: TRBV7-3
abundance: .
CDR3aa: CASSLRGFGANVLTF
CDR3nt: TGTGCCAGCAGCTTAAGGGGCTTTGGGGCCAACGTCCTGACTTTC